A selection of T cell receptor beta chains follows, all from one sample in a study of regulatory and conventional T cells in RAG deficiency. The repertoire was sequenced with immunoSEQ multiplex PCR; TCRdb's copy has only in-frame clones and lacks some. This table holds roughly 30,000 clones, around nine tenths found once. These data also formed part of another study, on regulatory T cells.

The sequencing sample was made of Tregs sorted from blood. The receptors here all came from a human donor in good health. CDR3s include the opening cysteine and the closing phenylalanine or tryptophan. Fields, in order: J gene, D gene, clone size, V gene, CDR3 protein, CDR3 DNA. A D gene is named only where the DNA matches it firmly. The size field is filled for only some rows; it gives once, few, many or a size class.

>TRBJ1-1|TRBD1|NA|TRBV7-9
CASSSGQGVQSLSAAFF
TGTGCCAGCAGCTCCGGACAGGGAGTACAATCTTTGTCGGCAGCTTTCTTT
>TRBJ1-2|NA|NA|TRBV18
CASSPTGSGGYTF
TGTGCCAGCTCACCTACCGGGTCAGGTGGCTACACCTTC
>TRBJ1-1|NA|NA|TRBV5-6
CASSLLRGSEAFF
TGTGCCAGCAGCTTGCTTCGGGGATCTGAAGCTTTCTTT
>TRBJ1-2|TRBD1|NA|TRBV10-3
CAIRRTGGNYGYTF
TGTGCCATCAGGAGGACAGGGGGAAATTATGGCTACACCTTC
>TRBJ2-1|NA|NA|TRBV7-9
CASSPTITSSSYNEQFF
TGTGCCAGCAGCCCAACCATTACTAGCAGCTCCTACAATGAGCAGTTCTTC
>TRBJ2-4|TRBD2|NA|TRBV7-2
CASSLGLAGGENIQYF
TGTGCCAGCAGCTTGGGACTAGCGGGGGGGGAAAACATTCAGTACTTC
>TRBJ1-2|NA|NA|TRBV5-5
CASSLGLTIYGYTF
TGTGCCAGCAGCTTGGGCCTTACTATATATGGCTACACCTTC
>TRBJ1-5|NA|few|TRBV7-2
CASSRLFDQPQHF
TGTGCCAGCAGCCGGCTTTTCGATCAGCCCCAGCATTTT
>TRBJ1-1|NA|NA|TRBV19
CASGRGGAKSEAFF
TGTGCCAGTGGGCGTGGGGGGGCTAAATCAGAAGCTTTCTTT
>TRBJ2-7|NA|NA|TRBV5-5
CASSLVGRNPYEQYF
TGTGCCAGCAGCTTGGTGGGACGGAATCCCTACGAGCAGTACTTC
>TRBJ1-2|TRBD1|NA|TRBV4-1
CASSQEDRAQGYTF
TGCGCCAGCAGCCAGGAGGACAGGGCCCAAGGCTACACCTTC
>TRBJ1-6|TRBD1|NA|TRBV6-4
CASRTGGRDNSPLHF
TGTGCCAGCAGGACAGGGGGACGGGATAATTCACCCCTCCACTTT
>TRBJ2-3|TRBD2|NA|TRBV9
CASSALGGTSADTQYF
TGTGCCAGCAGCGCCCTGGGTGGGACTAGCGCAGATACGCAGTATTTT
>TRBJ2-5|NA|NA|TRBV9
CASSVGRGSSETQYF
TGTGCCAGCAGCGTAGGGAGGGGCTCGTCGGAGACCCAGTACTTC
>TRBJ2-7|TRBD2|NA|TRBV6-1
CASIIPGLGNEQYF
TGTGCCAGCATCATTCCGGGACTAGGAAACGAGCAGTACTTC
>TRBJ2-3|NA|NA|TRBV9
CASSVEPRPRDTQYF
TGTGCCAGCAGCGTAGAACCCAGACCTAGGGATACGCAGTATTTT
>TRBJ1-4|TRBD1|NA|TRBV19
CASSTRRSDRGVEKLFF
TGTGCCAGTAGTACTCGACGTTCGGACAGGGGAGTTGAAAAACTGTTTTTT
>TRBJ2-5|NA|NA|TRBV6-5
CASSYSWLPGTQYF
TGTGCCAGCAGTTACTCTTGGCTCCCGGGGACCCAGTACTTC
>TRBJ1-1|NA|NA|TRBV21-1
CASSKGWGVWTEAFF
TGTGCCAGCAGCAAAGGTTGGGGTGTATGGACTGAAGCTTTCTTT
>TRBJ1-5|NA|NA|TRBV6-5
CASSYGRAGGNQPQHF
TGTGCCAGCAGTTACGGCAGAGCGGGAGGCAATCAGCCCCAGCATTTT
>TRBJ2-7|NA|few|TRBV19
CASSSGFAYEQYF
TGTGCCAGTAGTTCAGGGTTCGCCTACGAGCAGTACTTC
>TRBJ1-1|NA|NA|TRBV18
CASSPPDGNTEAFF
TGTGCCAGCTCACCACCAGATGGAAACACTGAAGCTTTCTTT
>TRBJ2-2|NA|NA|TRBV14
CASSQSVWSDTGELFF
TGTGCCAGCAGCCAATCGGTGTGGTCCGACACCGGGGAGCTGTTTTTT
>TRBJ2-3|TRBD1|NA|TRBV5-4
CASSQTGVGDTQYF
TGTGCCAGCAGCCAGACAGGGGTTGGAGATACGCAGTATTTT
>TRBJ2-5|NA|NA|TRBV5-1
CASSLSPETQYF
TGCGCCAGCAGCTTGAGTCCGGAGACCCAGTACTTC
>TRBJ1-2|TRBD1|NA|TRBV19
CAGQATNYGYTF
TGTGCCGGACAGGCTACTAACTATGGCTACACCTTC
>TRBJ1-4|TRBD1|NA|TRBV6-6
CASGQGGEKLFF
TGTGCCAGCGGGCAGGGGGGCGAAAAACTGTTTTTT
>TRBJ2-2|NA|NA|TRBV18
CASSPPSTGLVSGELFF
TGTGCCAGCTCACCACCGAGTACAGGGTTGGTTTCCGGGGAGCTGTTTTTT
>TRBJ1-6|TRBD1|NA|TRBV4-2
CASSQETGLDNSPLHF
TGTGCCAGCAGCCAAGAGACAGGGTTGGATAATTCACCCCTCCACTTT
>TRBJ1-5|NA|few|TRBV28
CASSLLSGNNQPQHF
TGTGCCAGCAGTTTATTGTCGGGGAACAATCAGCCCCAGCATTTT
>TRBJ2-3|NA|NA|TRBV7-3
CASSLNPDRADTQYF
TGTGCCAGCAGCTTGAACCCCGATAGGGCAGATACGCAGTATTTT
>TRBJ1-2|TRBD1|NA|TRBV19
CASSRQGLANYGYTF
TGTGCCAGTAGTAGACAGGGCCTAGCGAACTATGGCTACACCTTC
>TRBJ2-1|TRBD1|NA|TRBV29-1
CSVLRNRGYNEQFF
TGCAGCGTTCTGAGGAACAGGGGCTACAATGAGCAGTTCTTC
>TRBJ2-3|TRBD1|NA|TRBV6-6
CASSARNRGTDTQYF
TGTGCCAGCAGTGCCCGTAACAGGGGGACAGATACGCAGTATTTT
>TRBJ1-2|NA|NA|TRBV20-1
CSAPGVYGYTF
TGCAGTGCTCCGGGGGTCTATGGCTACACCTTC
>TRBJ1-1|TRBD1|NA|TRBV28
CASRLTGLNTEAFF
TGTGCCAGCAGGCTGACAGGGTTGAACACTGAAGCTTTCTTT
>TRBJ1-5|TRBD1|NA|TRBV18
CASSLTGGGNQPQHF
TGTGCCAGCTCGCTAACAGGGGGCGGCAATCAGCCCCAGCATTTT
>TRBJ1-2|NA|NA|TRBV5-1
CASSLGPEWSYGYTF
TGCGCCAGCAGCTTGGGTCCGGAGTGGTCTTATGGCTACACCTTC
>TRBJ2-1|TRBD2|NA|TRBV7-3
CASSLKLAGALNEQFF
TGTGCCAGCAGCTTAAAACTAGCGGGGGCCCTAAATGAGCAGTTCTTC
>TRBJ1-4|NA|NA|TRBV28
CASSSLPPGLNEKLFF
TGTGCCAGCAGTTCACTCCCCCCCGGGCTTAATGAAAAACTGTTTTTT